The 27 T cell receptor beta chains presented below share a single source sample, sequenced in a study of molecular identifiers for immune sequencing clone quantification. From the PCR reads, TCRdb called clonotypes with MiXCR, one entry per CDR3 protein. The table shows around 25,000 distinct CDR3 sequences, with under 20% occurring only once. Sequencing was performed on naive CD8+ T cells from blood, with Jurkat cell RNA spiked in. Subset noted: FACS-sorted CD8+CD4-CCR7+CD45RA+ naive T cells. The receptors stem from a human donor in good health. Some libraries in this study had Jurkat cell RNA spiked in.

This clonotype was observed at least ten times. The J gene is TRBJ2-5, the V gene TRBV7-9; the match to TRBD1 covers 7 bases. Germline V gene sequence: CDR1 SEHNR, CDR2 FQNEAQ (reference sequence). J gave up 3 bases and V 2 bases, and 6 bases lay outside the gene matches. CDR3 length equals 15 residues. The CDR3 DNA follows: TGTGCCAGCAGCTTAAGTCCTACAGGGGAAGAGACCCAGTACTTC. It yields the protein CASSLSPTGEETQYF.

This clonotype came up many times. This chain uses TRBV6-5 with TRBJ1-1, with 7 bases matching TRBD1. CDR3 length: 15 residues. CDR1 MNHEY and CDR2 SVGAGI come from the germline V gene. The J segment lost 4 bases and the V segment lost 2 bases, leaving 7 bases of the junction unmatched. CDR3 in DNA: TGTGCCAGCAGTTACACAACAGGGGTGGGCACTGAAGCTTTCTTT. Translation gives CASSYTTGVGTEAFF.

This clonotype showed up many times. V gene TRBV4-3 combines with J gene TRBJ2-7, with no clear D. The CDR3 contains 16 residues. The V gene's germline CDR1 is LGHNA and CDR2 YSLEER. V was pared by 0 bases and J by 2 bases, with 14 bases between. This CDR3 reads CASSQDSEPSTYEQYF. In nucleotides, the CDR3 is TGCGCCAGCAGCCAAGATTCCGAACCTTCCACCTACGAGCAGTACTTC.

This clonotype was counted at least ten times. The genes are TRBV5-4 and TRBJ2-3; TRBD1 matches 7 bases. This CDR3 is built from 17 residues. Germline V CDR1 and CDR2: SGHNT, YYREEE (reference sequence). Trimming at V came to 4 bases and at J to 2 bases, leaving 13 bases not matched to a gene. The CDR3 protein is CASSPRSGQATTDTQYF. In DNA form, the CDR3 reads TGTGCCAGCAGCCCACGTTCAGGACAGGCGACCACAGATACGCAGTATTTT.

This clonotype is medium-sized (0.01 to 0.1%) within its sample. CDR3 sequence (DNA): TGTGCCAGCAGTCACCTTGGAGCTAGGACCGGGGAGCTGTTTTTT. It encodes CASSHLGARTGELFF. The chain carries TRBV6-6 and TRBJ2-2; D ambiguous. The germline V gene has CDR1 MNHNY and CDR2 SVGAGI (reference sequence). With 5 bases removed from V and 5 bases from J, the gap between germline ends came to 15 bases. CDR3 length: 15 residues.

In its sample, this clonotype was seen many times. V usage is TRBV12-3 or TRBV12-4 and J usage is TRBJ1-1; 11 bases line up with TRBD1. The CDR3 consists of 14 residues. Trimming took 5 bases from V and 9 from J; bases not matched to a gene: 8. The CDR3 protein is CASSPPGTGGKAFF. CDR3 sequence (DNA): TGTGCCAGCAGTCCCCCCGGGACAGGGGGGAAAGCTTTCTTT.

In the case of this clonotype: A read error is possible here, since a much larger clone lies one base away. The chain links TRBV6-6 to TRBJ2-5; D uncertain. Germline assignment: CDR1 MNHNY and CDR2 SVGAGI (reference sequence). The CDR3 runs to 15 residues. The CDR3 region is CASIYGRMYQETQYF. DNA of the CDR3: TGTGCCAGCATTTACGGCAGAATGTACCAAGAGACCCAGTACTTC.

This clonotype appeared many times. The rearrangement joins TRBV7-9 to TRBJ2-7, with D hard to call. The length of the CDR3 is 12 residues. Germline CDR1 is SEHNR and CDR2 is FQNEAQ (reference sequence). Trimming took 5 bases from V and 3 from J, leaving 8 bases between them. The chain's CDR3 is CASSLIDYEQYF. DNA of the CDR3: TGTGCCAGCAGCCTGATAGACTACGAGCAGTACTTC.

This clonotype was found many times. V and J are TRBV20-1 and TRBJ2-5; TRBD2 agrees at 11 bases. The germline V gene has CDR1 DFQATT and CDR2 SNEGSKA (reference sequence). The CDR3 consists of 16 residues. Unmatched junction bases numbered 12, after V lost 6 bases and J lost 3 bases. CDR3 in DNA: TGCAGTGCAAACCCGGGACTAGCGGTTTATAAAGAGACCCAGTACTTC. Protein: CSANPGLAVYKETQYF.

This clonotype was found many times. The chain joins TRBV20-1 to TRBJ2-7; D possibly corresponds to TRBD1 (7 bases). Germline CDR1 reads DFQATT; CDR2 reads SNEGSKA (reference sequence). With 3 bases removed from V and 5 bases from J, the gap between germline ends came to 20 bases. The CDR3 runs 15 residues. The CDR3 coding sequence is TGCAGTGCTAGGGCGGGAAAACAGGGGATGGACGAGCAGTACTTC. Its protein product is CSARAGKQGMDEQYF.

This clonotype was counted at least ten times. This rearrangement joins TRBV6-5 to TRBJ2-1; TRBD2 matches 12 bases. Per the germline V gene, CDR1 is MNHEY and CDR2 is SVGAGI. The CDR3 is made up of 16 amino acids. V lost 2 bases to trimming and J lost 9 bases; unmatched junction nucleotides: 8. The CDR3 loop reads CASSYPSSGGAGEQFF. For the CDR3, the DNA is TGTGCCAGCAGTTACCCTTCTAGCGGGGGGGCCGGTGAGCAGTTCTTC.

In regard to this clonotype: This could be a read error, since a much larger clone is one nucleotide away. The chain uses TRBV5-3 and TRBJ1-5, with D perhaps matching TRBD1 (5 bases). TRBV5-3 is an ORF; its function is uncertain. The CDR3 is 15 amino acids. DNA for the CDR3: TGTGCCAGCAGCTTGGGGGTGCTTAGCAATCAGCCCCAGCATTTT. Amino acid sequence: CASSLGVLSNQPQHF.

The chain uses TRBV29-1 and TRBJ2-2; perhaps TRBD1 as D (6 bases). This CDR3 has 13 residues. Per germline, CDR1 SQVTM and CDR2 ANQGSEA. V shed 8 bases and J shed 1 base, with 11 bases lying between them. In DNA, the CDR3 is TGCAGCATTTGGACAGTGAACACCGGGGAGCTGTTTTTT. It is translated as CSIWTVNTGELFF.

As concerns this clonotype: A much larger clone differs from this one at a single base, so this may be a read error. The DNA for the CDR3 is TGTGCTAGTGGTTCCTGGGGTGACGATGAAAAACTGTTTTTT. It translates to CASGSWGDDEKLFF. The chain combines TRBV12-5 with TRBJ1-4, with no clear D. With 4 bases removed from V and 6 bases from J, the gap between germline ends came to 12 bases. The CDR3 has 14 amino acids. Germline V gene data show CDR1 as LGHNT and CDR2 as FRNRAP.

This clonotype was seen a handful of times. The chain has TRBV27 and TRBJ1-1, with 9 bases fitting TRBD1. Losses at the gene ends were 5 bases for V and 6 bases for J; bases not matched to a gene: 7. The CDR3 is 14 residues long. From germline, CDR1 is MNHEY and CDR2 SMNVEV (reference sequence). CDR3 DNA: TGTGCCAGCAGTCCGGACAGGGGAGTAGCTGAAGCTTTCTTT. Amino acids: CASSPDRGVAEAFF.

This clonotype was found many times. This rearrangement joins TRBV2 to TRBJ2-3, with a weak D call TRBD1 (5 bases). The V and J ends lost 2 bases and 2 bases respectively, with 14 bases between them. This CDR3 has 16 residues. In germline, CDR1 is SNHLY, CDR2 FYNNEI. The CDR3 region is CASSEYQGGFTDTQYF. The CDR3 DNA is TGTGCCAGCAGTGAATATCAGGGTGGATTCACAGATACGCAGTATTTT. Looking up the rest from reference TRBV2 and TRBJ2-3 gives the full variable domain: EPEVTQTPSHQVTQMGQEVILRCVPISNHLYFYWYRQILGQKVEFLVSFYNNEISEKSEIFDDQFSVERPDGSNFTLKIRSTKLEDSAMYFCASSEYQGGFTDTQYFGPGTRLTVL.

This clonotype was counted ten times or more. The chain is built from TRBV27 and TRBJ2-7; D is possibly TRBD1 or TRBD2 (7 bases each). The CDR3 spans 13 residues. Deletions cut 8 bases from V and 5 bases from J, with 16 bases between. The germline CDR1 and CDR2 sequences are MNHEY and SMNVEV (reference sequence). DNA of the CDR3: TGTGCCAGCCAGCGGGGAGGGGGCAACGAGCAGTACTTC. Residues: CASQRGGGNEQYF.

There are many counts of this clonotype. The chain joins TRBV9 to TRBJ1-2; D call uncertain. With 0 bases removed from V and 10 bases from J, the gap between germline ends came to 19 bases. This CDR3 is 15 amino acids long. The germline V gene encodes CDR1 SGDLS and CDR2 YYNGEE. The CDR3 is CASSVVIKRPAPYTF. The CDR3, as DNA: TGTGCCAGCAGCGTAGTGATAAAGCGGCCAGCCCCCTACACCTTC.

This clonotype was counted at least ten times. This chain's CDR3 is CASSPEGPSSTEAFF. Written as DNA, the CDR3 is TGTGCCAGCTCACCAGAAGGACCGTCGTCCACTGAAGCTTTCTTT. The chain uses TRBV18 and TRBJ1-1; no definite D call. Trimming cost V 2 bases and J 4 bases, with 14 bases left between them. CDR3 size: 15 residues. The germline gives CDR1 KGHSH, CDR2 LQKENI.

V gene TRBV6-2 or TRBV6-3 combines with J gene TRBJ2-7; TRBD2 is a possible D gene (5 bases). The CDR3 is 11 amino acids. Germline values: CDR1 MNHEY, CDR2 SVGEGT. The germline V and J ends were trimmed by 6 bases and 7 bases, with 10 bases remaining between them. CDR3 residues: CASRTPGEQYF. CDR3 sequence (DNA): TGTGCCAGCAGGACTCCGGGGGAGCAGTACTTC.

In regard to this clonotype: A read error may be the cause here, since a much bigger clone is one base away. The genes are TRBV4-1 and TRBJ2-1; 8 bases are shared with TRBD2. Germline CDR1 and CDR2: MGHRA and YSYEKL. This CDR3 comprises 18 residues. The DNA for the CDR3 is TGCGCCAGCAACCAAGCTTTGGCCGGGACTAGAAGTAGCCATGAGCAGTTCTTC. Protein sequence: CASNQALAGTRSSHEQFF.

CDR3 coding DNA: TGTGCCAGCAGCCTACAGGGCTCTGGAAACACCATATATTTT. Translation: CASSLQGSGNTIYF. This sequence joins TRBV7-9 and TRBJ1-3; D possibly corresponds to TRBD1 (6 bases). Trimming pared 5 bases from V and 0 bases from J, leaving 8 bases between. Germline loops: CDR1 SEHNR, CDR2 FQNEAQ (reference sequence). The CDR3 totals 14 residues.

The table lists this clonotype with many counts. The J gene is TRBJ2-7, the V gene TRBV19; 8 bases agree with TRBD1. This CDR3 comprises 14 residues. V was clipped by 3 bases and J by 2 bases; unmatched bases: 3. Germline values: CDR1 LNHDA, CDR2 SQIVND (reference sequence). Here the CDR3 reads CASSMGQATYEQYF. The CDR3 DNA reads TGTGCCAGTAGTATGGGACAGGCAACCTACGAGCAGTACTTC.

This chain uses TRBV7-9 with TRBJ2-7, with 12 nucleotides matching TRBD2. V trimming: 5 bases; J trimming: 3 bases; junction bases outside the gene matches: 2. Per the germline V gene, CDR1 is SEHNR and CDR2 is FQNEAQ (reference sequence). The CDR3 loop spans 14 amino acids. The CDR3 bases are TGTGCCAGCAGCATGACTAGCGGGAGCTACGAGCAGTACTTC. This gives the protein CASSMTSGSYEQYF. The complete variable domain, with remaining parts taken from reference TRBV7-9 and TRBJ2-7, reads DTGVSQNPRHKITKRGQNVTFRCDPISEHNRLYWYRQTLGQGPEFLTYFQNEAQLEKSRLLSDRFSAERPKGSFSTLEIQRTEQGDSAMYLCASSMTSGSYEQYFGPGTRLTVT.

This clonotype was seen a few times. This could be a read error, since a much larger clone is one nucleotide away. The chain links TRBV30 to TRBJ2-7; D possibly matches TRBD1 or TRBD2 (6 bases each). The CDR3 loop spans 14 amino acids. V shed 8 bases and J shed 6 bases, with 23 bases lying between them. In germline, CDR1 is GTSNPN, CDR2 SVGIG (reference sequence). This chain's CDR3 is CAGGMTGSALEQYF. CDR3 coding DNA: TGTGCCGGGGGGATGACAGGATCCGCCCTCGAGCAGTACTTC.

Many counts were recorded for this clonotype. CDR3 sequence (DNA): TGCGCCAGCAGCCAAGGGGTTAGCGGGATATACAATGAGCAGTTCTTC. Protein sequence: CASSQGVSGIYNEQFF. The rearrangement joins TRBV4-1 to TRBJ2-1, with 8 bases matching TRBD2. This CDR3 is 16 amino acids long. Germline CDR1 and CDR2: MGHRA and YSYEKL. Losses at the gene ends were 1 base for V and 4 bases for J; bases not matched to a gene: 6.

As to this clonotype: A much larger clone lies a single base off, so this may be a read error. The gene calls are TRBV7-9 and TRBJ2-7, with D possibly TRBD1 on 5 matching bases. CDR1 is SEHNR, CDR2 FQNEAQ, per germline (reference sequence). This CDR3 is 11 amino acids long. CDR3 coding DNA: TGTGCCAGCAGGGGGCCCTACGAGCGGTACTTC. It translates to CASRGPYERYF.